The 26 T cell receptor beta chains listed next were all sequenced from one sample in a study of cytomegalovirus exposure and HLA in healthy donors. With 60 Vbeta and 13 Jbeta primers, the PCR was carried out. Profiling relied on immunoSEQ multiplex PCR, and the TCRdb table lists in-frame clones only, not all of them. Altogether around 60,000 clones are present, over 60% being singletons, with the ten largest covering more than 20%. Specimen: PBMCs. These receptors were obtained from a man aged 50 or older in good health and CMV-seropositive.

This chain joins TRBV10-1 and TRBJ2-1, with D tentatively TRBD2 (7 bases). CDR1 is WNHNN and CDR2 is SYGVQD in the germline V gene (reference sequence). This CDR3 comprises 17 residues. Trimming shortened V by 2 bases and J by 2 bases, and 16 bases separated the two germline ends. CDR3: CASSEAVDGGPYNEQFF. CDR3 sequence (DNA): TGCGCCAGCAGTGAGGCTGTTGACGGGGGGCCCTACAATGAGCAGTTCTTC.

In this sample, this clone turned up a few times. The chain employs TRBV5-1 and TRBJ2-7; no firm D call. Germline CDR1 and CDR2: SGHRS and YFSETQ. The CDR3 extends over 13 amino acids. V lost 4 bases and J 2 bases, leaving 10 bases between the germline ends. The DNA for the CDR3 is TGCGCCAGCAGCCTCCAAGAGGCCTACGAGCAGTACTTC. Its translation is CASSLQEAYEQYF.

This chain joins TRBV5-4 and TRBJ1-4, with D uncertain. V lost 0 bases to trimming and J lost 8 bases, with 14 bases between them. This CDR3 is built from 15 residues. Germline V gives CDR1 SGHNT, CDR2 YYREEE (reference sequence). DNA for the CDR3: TGTGCCAGCAGCTTGGGTCGGGGTCTGGGAGAAAAACTGTTTTTT. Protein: CASSLGRGLGEKLFF.

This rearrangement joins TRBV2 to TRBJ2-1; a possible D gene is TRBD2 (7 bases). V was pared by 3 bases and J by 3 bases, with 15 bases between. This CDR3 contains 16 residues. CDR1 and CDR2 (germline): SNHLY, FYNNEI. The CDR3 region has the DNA TGTGCCAGCAGTGAGTTGAAGGGGGGGGTCTACAATGAGCAGTTCTTC. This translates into CASSELKGGVYNEQFF. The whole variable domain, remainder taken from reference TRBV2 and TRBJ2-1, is EPEVTQTPSHQVTQMGQEVILRCVPISNHLYFYWYRQILGQKVEFLVSFYNNEISEKSEIFDDQFSVERPDGSNFTLKIRSTKLEDSAMYFCASSELKGGVYNEQFFGPGTRLTVL.

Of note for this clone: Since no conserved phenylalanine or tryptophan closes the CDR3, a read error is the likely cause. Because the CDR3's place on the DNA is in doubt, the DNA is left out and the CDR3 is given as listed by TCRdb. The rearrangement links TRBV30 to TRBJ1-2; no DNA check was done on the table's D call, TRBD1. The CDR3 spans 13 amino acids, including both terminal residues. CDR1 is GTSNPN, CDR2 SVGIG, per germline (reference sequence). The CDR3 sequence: CASARDRVYGYKV.

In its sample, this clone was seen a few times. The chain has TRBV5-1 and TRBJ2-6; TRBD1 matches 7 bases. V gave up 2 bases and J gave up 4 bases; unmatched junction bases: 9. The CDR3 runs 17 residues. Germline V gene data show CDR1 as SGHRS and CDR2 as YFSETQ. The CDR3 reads CASSLRQGSRGANVLTF. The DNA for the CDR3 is TGCGCCAGCAGCTTACGACAGGGATCGAGAGGGGCCAACGTCCTGACTTTC.

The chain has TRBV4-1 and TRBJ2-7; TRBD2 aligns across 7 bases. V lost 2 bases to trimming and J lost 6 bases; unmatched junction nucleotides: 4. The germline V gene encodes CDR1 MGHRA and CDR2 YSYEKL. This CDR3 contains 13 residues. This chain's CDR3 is CASSQLAALEQYF. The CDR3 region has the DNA TGCGCCAGCAGCCAACTAGCGGCGCTCGAGCAGTACTTC.

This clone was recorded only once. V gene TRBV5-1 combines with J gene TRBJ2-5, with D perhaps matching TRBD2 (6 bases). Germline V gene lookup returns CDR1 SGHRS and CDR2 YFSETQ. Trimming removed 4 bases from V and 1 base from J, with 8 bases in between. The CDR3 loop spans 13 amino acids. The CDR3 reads CASSGGSQETQYF. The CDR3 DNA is TGCGCCAGCAGCGGGGGGTCCCAAGAGACCCAGTACTTC.

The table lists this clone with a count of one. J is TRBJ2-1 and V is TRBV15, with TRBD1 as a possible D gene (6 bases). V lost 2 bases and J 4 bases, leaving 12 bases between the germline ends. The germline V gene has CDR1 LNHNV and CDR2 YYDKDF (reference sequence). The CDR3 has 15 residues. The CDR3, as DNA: TGTGCCACCAGCAGAAATATACAGGGTTACAATGAGCAGTTCTTC. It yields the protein CATSRNIQGYNEQFF.

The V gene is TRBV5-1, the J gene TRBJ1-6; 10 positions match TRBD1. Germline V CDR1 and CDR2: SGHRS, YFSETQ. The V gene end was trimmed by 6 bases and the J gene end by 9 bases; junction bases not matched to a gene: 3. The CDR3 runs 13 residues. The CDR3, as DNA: TGCGCCAGCACCTGGACAGGGGGTTCACCCCTCCACTTT. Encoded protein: CASTWTGGSPLHF. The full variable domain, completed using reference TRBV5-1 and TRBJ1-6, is KAGVTQTPRYLIKTRGQQVTLSCSPISGHRSVSWYQQTPGQGLQFLFEYFSETQRNKGNFPGRFSGRQFSNSRSEMNVSTLELGDSALYLCASTWTGGSPLHFGNGTRLTVT.

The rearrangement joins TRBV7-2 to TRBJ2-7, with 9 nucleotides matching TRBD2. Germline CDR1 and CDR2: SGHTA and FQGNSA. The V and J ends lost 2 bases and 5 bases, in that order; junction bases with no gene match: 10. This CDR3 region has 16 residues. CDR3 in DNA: TGTGCCAGCAGCTTAATGGCGGGGGGGCCGGGCCACGAGCAGTACTTC. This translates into CASSLMAGGPGHEQYF.

For the CDR3, the DNA is TGTGCCAGCAGACTACGCCCGAGCGGGAGGTGGGCGGGAGAGACCCAGTACTTC. Protein product: CASRLRPSGRWAGETQYF. The chain carries TRBV27 and TRBJ2-5; the match to TRBD2 covers 9 bases. Germline CDR1 reads MNHEY; CDR2 reads SMNVEV (reference sequence). The CDR3 runs to 18 residues. Trimming cost V 6 bases and J 4 bases; bases outside gene matches: 18.

The CDR3, as DNA: TGTGCCAGCAGTTCTGGACAGGGGCCTAACTATGGCTACACCTTC. As protein: CASSSGQGPNYGYTF. The J gene is TRBJ1-2, the V gene TRBV6-4; TRBD1 matches 9 bases. Losses at the gene ends were 5 bases for V and 0 bases for J; bases not matched to a gene: 4. Germline CDR1 reads MRHNA; CDR2 reads SNTAGT. The length of the CDR3 is 15 residues.

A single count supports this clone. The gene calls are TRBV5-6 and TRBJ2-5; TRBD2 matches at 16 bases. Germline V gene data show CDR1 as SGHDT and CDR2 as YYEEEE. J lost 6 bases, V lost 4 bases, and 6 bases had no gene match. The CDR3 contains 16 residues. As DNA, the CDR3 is TGTGCCAGCAGCGGCCCGGGACTAGCGGGAGGGAAGACCCAGTACTTC. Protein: CASSGPGLAGGKTQYF.

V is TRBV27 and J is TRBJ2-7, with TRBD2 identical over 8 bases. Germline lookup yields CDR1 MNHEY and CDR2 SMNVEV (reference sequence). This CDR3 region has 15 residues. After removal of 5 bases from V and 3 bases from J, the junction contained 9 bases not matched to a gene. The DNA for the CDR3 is TGTGCCAGCAGTCAGCGCAACCGGGGGGGCTACGAGCAGTACTTC. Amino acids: CASSQRNRGGYEQYF.

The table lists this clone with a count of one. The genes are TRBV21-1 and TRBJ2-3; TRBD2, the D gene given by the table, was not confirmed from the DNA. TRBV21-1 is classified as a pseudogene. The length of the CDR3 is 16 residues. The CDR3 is CASSKGEGDQTDTQYF. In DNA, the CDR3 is TGTGCCAGCAGCAAAGGGGAGGGGGACCAAACAGATACGCAGTATTTT.

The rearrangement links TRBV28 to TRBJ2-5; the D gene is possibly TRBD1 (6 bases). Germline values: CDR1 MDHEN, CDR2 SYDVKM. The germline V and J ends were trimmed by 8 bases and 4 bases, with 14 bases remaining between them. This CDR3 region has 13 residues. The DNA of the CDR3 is TGTGCCAGCTATGAGGGCAGGGGAGAGACCCAGTACTTC. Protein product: CASYEGRGETQYF.

In DNA form, the CDR3 reads TGTGCCTGGGGACAGGGGAGCTCTGGAAACACCATATATTTT. Translated: CAWGQGSSGNTIYF. The gene calls are TRBV30 and TRBJ1-3, with TRBD1 matching 9 bases. Per germline, CDR1 GTSNPN and CDR2 SVGIG (reference sequence). V was clipped by 5 bases and J by 0 bases; unmatched bases: 2. This CDR3 is 14 amino acids long.

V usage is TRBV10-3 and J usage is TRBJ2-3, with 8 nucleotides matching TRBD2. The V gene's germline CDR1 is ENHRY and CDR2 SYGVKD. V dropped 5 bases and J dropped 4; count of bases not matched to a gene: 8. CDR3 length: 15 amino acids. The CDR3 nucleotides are TGTGCCATCAGTAAGCGGGGGCCCCCAGCAGATACGCAGTATTTT. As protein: CAISKRGPPADTQYF.

CDR3 nucleotides: TGTGCCAGTAGTATACCCCGGGGTAGCGGGAGTTCACAGACCCAGTACTTC. Protein sequence: CASSIPRGSGSSQTQYF. The chain recombines TRBV19 with TRBJ2-5; 9 nucleotides align to TRBD2. The CDR3 is 17 amino acids. Germline V CDR1 and CDR2: LNHDA, SQIVND (reference sequence). Germline trimming cut 2 bases from V and 6 bases from J; bases unmatched to any gene: 13.

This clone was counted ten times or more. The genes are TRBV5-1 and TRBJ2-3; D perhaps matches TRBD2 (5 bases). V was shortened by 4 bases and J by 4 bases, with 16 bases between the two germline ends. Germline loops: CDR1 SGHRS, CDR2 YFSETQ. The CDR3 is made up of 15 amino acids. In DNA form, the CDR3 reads TGCGCCAGCAGCATCGCCGGGAACCTTGCAGATACGCAGTATTTT. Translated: CASSIAGNLADTQYF.

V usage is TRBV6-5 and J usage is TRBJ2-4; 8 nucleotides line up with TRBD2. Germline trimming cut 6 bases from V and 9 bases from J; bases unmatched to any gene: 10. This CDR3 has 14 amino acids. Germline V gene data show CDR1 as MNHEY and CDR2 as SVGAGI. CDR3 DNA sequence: TGTGCCAGCAGGACCAACGGGGGGGCGAGCATTCAGTACTTC. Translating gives CASRTNGGASIQYF.

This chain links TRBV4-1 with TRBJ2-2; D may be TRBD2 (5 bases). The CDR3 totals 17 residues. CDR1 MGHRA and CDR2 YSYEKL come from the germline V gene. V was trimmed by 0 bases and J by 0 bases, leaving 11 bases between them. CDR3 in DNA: TGCGCCAGCAGCCAAGAAAGAGGGCAGGCGAACACCGGGGAGCTGTTTTTT. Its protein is CASSQERGQANTGELFF.

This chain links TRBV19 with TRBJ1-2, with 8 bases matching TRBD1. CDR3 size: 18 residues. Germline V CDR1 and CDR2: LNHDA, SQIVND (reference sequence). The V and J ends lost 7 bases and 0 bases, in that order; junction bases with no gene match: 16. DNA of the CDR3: TGTGCCAGTAACGAACTTGACAGGGGCCCTGTCGCTAACTATGGCTACACCTTC. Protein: CASNELDRGPVANYGYTF.

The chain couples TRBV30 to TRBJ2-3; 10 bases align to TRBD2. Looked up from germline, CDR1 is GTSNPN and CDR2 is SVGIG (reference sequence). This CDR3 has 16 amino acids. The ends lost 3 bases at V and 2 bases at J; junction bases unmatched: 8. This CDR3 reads CAWSARTSGVTDTQYF. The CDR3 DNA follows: TGTGCCTGGAGCGCCCGGACTAGCGGAGTCACAGATACGCAGTATTTT.

The CDR3 spells CASSEGQGYTEAFF. CDR3 sequence (DNA): TGTGCCAGCAGTGAGGGACAGGGTTACACTGAAGCTTTCTTT. The chain links TRBV6-1 to TRBJ1-1, with 9 positions matching TRBD1. J gave up 3 bases and V 3 bases, and 2 bases lay outside the gene matches. Germline CDR1 is MNHNS and CDR2 is SASEGT. The CDR3 runs 14 residues.